These 3 T cell receptor beta chains share one sample of origin, sequenced in a study of T cells in Graves' hyperthyroidism and ophthalmopathy. Researchers amplified the TCR beta CDR3 regions from RNA transcripts. RT-PCR in the first round (using the HTBI primer set) targeted the TCR CDR3. In TCRdb, the multiplex PCR reads were re-called with MiXCR into one record per CDR3 protein. The sample yields fewer than 350,000 distinct CDR3 sequences, 15% to 20% seen once. Sequencing input: blood. The receptors here all came from a woman between 45 and 60 years old with Graves' hyperthyroidism.

The chain combines TRBV12-3 or TRBV12-4 with TRBJ2-1; TRBD2 might be the D (7 bases). V lost 6 bases and J 0 bases, leaving 21 bases between the germline ends. The CDR3 covers 18 residues. CDR3 nucleotide sequence: TGTGCCAGCAGCGGCGGGGGCCACAGATCTACCTCCTACAATGAGCAGTTCTTC. Its protein is CASSGGGHRSTSYNEQFF.

Regarding this clonotype: A read error is possible here, since a much larger clone lies one base away. The gene calls are TRBV2 and TRBJ2-1; 8 bases are shared with TRBD2. V gave up 11 bases and J gave up 15 bases; unmatched junction bases: 18. The length of the CDR3 is 13 residues. The germline V gene encodes CDR1 SNHLY and CDR2 FYNNEI. The DNA for the CDR3 is TGTGCCGGCACGCCAGCGGGAGCTGGAATGACGTTCTTC. It is translated as CAGTPAGAGMTFF.

This clonotype was seen many times. The chain links TRBV7-9 to TRBJ1-1; D gene ambiguous. Germline V CDR1 and CDR2: SEHNR, FQNEAQ (reference sequence). Trimming took off 1 base at V and 7 bases at J, with 10 bases between the two ends. The CDR3 has 13 residues. CDR3 region: CASSLDDGSEAFF. CDR3 sequence (DNA): TGTGCCAGCAGCTTAGATGACGGCAGTGAAGCTTTCTTT.